This T cell receptor beta chain stems from a study of OX40 agonist ivuxolimab in advanced cancers. Across the study: Patients were treated with intravenous ivuxolimab, dosed at 0.01 to 10 mg/kg and infused every 2 weeks. Age averaged around 59 years (range roughly 23 to 79), and around 87% were male.

General observations from the study: Antigen specificity remained undetermined for the expanded peripheral T cells.

Measured with immunoSEQ multiplex PCR; TCRdb has only the in-frame clones, and not every one. The sample lists some 43,000 clones, approximately 83% seen once, with just under 15% in the top ten. The CDR3 has 13 amino acids. Germline loops: CDR1 SQVTM, CDR2 ANQGSEA. The ends lost 7 bases at V and 4 bases at J; junction bases unmatched: 8. Details on this clone: The antigen is not known.

Blood samples were obtained at baseline, cycle 4 day 1, and cycle 7 day 1. Here the sequenced sample was CD4+ or CD8+ T cells sorted from blood, taken in a trial of the OX40 agonist ivuxolimab. The clonotype originates from an adult with an advanced solid tumor such as melanoma, head and neck, liver or kidney cancer. This chain connects TRBV29-1 to TRBJ1-1, with 8 bases identical to TRBD1. CDR3 DNA: TGCAGCGCTCCGACAGGGGCTGGCACTGAAGCTTTCTTT. Its translation: CSAPTGAGTEAFF.